One sample yielded the 23 T cell receptor beta chains listed below, sequenced in a study of cytomegalovirus exposure and HLA in healthy donors. This PCR relied on a set of 60 Vbeta primers and 13 Jbeta primers. Profiled with immunoSEQ multiplex PCR; TCRdb holds only in-frame clones, not every one. Among 150,000 or so clones listed, roughly 80% were seen once. Specimen: PBMCs. The source is a man aged 35 to 55 in good health and CMV-seropositive.

The V and J genes are TRBV5-1 and TRBJ2-5; 8 nucleotides agree with TRBD2. The end of the DNA fits TRBJ2-7 better, so the J call may be wrong. This CDR3 spans 15 amino acids. The germline gives CDR1 SGHRS, CDR2 YFSETQ. CDR3 nucleotide sequence: TGCGCCAGCAGTTCAAGCGGGAGACAAGGCGACGAGCAGTACTTC. Protein sequence: CASSSSGRQGDEQYF.

The chain carries TRBV4-3 and TRBJ2-5; 7 nucleotides match TRBD1. Germline V lookup: CDR1 LGHNA, CDR2 YSLEER. The CDR3 consists of 15 residues. V shed 2 bases and J 4 bases; nucleotides not matched to a gene: 7. The CDR3 is CASSQQTGQGETQYF. Written as DNA, the CDR3 is TGCGCCAGCAGCCAACAGACAGGGCAGGGAGAGACCCAGTACTTC.

This rearrangement joins TRBV19 to TRBJ2-2; 7 nucleotides line up with TRBD2. This CDR3 is built from 19 residues. With 10 bases clipped from V and 3 bases from J, the junction kept 23 bases outside the gene matches. In germline, CDR1 is LNHDA, CDR2 SQIVND (reference sequence). CDR3 in DNA: TGTGCCACCCCAGTTATGACTAGCTCTAAGTCTGGTTACACCGGGGAGCTGTTTTTT. Translated: CATPVMTSSKSGYTGELFF.

The gene calls are TRBV28 and TRBJ2-7; perhaps TRBD1 as D (6 bases). CDR1 and CDR2 from the germline V gene are MDHEN and SYDVKM. The CDR3 has 14 residues. Trimming stripped 6 bases from V and 5 bases from J, with 17 bases between. Here the CDR3 reads CASSGTSALDEQYF. The CDR3, as DNA: TGTGCCAGCAGCGGGACATCCGCCTTAGACGAGCAGTACTTC.

Here the CDR3 DNA reads TGTGCCAGCAGCCCCGCAGGATTGCAGCCCCAGCATTTT. As protein: CASSPAGLQPQHF. The rearrangement uses TRBV27 and TRBJ1-5; D remains ambiguous. There are 13 residues in the CDR3. V lost 6 bases, J lost 7 bases, and 13 bases lay in between. CDR1 and CDR2 from the germline V gene are MNHEY and SMNVEV (reference sequence).

This chain uses TRBV19 with TRBJ1-1; D is unresolved. CDR3 size: 15 residues. The germline gives CDR1 LNHDA, CDR2 SQIVND (reference sequence). Trimming took off 10 bases at V and 1 base at J, with 19 bases between the two ends. The CDR3 DNA reads as TGTGCCACCCGCGTTCCCCGTTGGGCGAACACTGAAGCTTTCTTT. This sequence encodes CATRVPRWANTEAFF.

This chain uses TRBV7-8 with TRBJ2-1; TRBD1 aligns across 8 bases. Germline V gene data show CDR1 as SGHVS and CDR2 as FQNEAQ. This CDR3 is 14 amino acids long. The J segment lost 15 bases and the V segment lost 5 bases, leaving 15 bases of the junction unmatched. The CDR3 here is CASSPLTTGQGWFF. The CDR3 coding sequence is TGTGCCAGCAGCCCACTCACCACAGGACAGGGTTGGTTCTTC.

The chain has TRBV18 and TRBJ1-1; 8 bases align to TRBD1. Germline V lookup: CDR1 KGHSH, CDR2 LQKENI. J gave up 0 bases and V 6 bases, and 9 bases lay outside the gene matches. This CDR3 has 16 residues. The CDR3 sequence is CASSLGQGAMNTEAFF. In DNA form, the CDR3 reads TGTGCCAGCTCTCTTGGACAGGGAGCGATGAACACTGAAGCTTTCTTT. The entire variable domain, with the rest obtained from reference TRBV18 and TRBJ1-1, is as follows: NAGVMQNPRHLVRRRGQEARLRCSPMKGHSHVYWYRQLPEEGLKFMVYLQKENIIDESGMPKERFSAEFPKEGPSILRIQQVVRGDSAAYFCASSLGQGAMNTEAFFGQGTRLTVV.

The J gene is TRBJ2-5, the V gene TRBV5-1; 7 bases are shared with TRBD1. Germline V gene lookup returns CDR1 SGHRS and CDR2 YFSETQ. With V trimmed by 4 bases and J by 0 bases, 3 bases remained unmatched. The length of the CDR3 is 14 residues. CDR3 DNA: TGCGCCAGCAGCGAGGGACAGAACCAAGAGACCCAGTACTTC. Translation gives CASSEGQNQETQYF.

The genes are TRBV9 and TRBJ2-7; 9 bases are a match to TRBD2. The CDR3 contains 15 residues. The germline CDR1 and CDR2 sequences are SGDLS and YYNGEE. V was clipped by 0 bases and J by 2 bases; unmatched bases: 3. The CDR3 bases are TGTGCCAGCAGCGTAGTACCTAGCGGGACCTACGAGCAGTACTTC. Its protein product is CASSVVPSGTYEQYF.

This chain joins TRBV27 and TRBJ2-5; TRBD2 matches 8 bases. Germline trimming cut 0 bases from V and 3 bases from J; bases unmatched to any gene: 3. This CDR3 is built from 15 residues. CDR1 is MNHEY and CDR2 is SMNVEV in the germline V gene (reference sequence). The CDR3 spells CASSLSGRAEETQYF. CDR3 nucleotides: TGTGCCAGCAGTTTATCCGGGAGGGCGGAAGAGACCCAGTACTTC.

The CDR3 here is CASSLVVAGNTGELFF. CDR3 DNA sequence: TGTGCCAGCAGCTTAGTTGTGGCGGGGAACACCGGGGAGCTGTTTTTT. This chain joins TRBV7-6 and TRBJ2-2; tentative D call: TRBD2 (5 bases). There are 16 residues in the CDR3. V was cut by 1 base and J by 1 base, with 10 bases left in between. CDR1 and CDR2 (germline): SGHVS, FNYEAQ.

The rearrangement links TRBV30 to TRBJ2-7, with D tentatively TRBD1 (5 bases). The CDR3 has 16 amino acids. The germline CDR1 and CDR2 sequences are GTSNPN and SVGIG (reference sequence). Trimming took off 4 bases at V and 2 bases at J, with 21 bases between the two ends. The DNA of the CDR3 is TGTGCCTGGACTCATGCGGCAGGGATCGGACCCTACGAGCAGTACTTC. Amino acid sequence: CAWTHAAGIGPYEQYF. The full variable domain, in which reference TRBV30 and TRBJ2-7 provide the parts outside the CDR3, is SQTIHQWPATLVQPVGSPLSLECTVEGTSNPNLYWYRQAAGRGLQLLFYSVGIGQISSEVPQNLSASRPQDRQFILSSKKLLLSDSGFYLCAWTHAAGIGPYEQYFGPGTRLTVT.

The chain carries TRBV15 and TRBJ2-7, with D uncertain. This CDR3 region has 12 residues. Trimming removed 3 bases from V and 4 bases from J, with 7 bases in between. CDR1 and CDR2 from the germline V gene are LNHNV and YYDKDF (reference sequence). The CDR3: CATSSAGYEQYF. In DNA, the CDR3 is TGTGCCACCAGCAGTGCCGGTTACGAGCAGTACTTC.

V is TRBV2 and J is TRBJ1-5, with D uncertain. The V end lost 7 bases, the J end lost 4 bases, and 11 bases lay between the germline ends. The CDR3 loop spans 13 amino acids. Germline CDR1 SNHLY, CDR2 FYNNEI. CDR3: CASMRALNQPQHF. In DNA form, the CDR3 reads TGTGCCAGCATGAGGGCACTGAATCAGCCCCAGCATTTT.

The gene calls are TRBV11-2 and TRBJ2-7, with 14 bases aligning to TRBD2. In germline, CDR1 is SGHAT, CDR2 FQNNGV. This CDR3 has 15 residues. V shed 4 bases, J shed 3 bases, and the junction held 2 bases outside the gene matches. CDR3 loop: CASSSGLAGVYEQYF. CDR3 DNA: TGTGCCAGCAGCTCGGGACTAGCGGGAGTCTACGAGCAGTACTTC.

The chain joins TRBV19 to TRBJ1-2; D is possibly TRBD1 (5 bases). Per the germline V gene, CDR1 is LNHDA and CDR2 is SQIVND (reference sequence). Trimming took 3 bases from V and 3 from J, leaving 11 bases between them. The CDR3 consists of 14 residues. The CDR3 bases are TGTGCCAGTAGTATGGTCAGGGCGGACTATGGCTACACCTTC. Translated, it gives CASSMVRADYGYTF.

The chain uses TRBV29-1 and TRBJ1-1; tentative D call: TRBD1 (5 bases). The CDR3 covers 11 residues. V lost 7 bases and J 5 bases, leaving 11 bases between the germline ends. Germline CDR1 is SQVTM and CDR2 is ANQGSEA. The chain's CDR3 is CSAAAGTEAFF. The DNA of the CDR3 is TGCAGCGCTGCAGCAGGGACTGAAGCTTTCTTT.

The chain has TRBV30 and TRBJ1-3; D possibly corresponds to TRBD1 (5 bases). Germline-derived CDR1 and CDR2 are GTSNPN and SVGIG (reference sequence). The CDR3 covers 15 residues. V lost 1 base and J 1 base, leaving 11 bases between the germline ends. The DNA of the CDR3 is TGTGCCTGGAGTGGCTTGACAGAGTCTGGAAACACCATATATTTT. Translated, it gives CAWSGLTESGNTIYF.

This clone was counted once. This chain uses TRBV9 with TRBJ1-1, with TRBD1 matching over 7 bases. The CDR3 loop spans 14 amino acids. Germline-derived CDR1 and CDR2 are SGDLS and YYNGEE. The trim removed 7 bases at V and 3 bases at J, leaving 9 bases unmatched. The CDR3 nucleotides read TGTGCCAGCGGACCGGGACAGTTTTACACTGAAGCTTTCTTT. Translated: CASGPGQFYTEAFF.

This sequence joins TRBV6-5 and TRBJ1-2, with a weak D call TRBD1 (5 bases). The V gene lost 4 bases and the J gene lost 8 bases, with 17 bases spanning the gap. Germline lookup yields CDR1 MNHEY and CDR2 SVGAGI. The CDR3 extends over 14 amino acids. CDR3 amino acids: CASSSARDRAGYTF. In nucleotides, the CDR3 is TGTGCCAGCAGTTCAGCCAGGGATCGTGCCGGCTACACCTTC.

This clone has at least ten counts. The chain couples TRBV7-6 to TRBJ1-4; no clear D. The CDR3 length is 13 residues. Germline CDR1 and CDR2: SGHVS and FNYEAQ. V gave up 10 bases and J gave up 7 bases, with 16 bases separating them. The CDR3 loop reads CATRRMSGEKLFF. CDR3 bases: TGTGCCACCCGGCGGATGTCGGGTGAAAAACTGTTTTTT.

In its sample, this clone was seen a few times. The rearrangement links TRBV14 to TRBJ2-7, with D perhaps matching TRBD1 (6 bases). Germline V gene data show CDR1 as SGHDN and CDR2 as FVKESK. The ends were cut back, 3 bases at V and 0 bases at J, with 12 bases in the middle. The CDR3 is 15 residues long. CDR3 DNA: TGTGCCAGCAGCCAGGGGGACAAGGGCTCCTACGAGCAGTACTTC. Protein sequence: CASSQGDKGSYEQYF.